Described below is a single T cell receptor (beta chain) sequence and its context. Its antigen is undetermined. This entry comes from a study of shared clonotypes between healthy human individuals. Broader study findings: The study found lower generation probabilities in non-shared clonotypes than in those shared by all four donors.

In the CD4+ fraction, cells were divided into CD45RA+ naive and CD45RA-negative memory subsets. Sorted-subset replicate PCR reactions were performed with approximately 200 ng DNA, corresponding to tens of thousands of T cell genomes. The method was immunoSEQ multiplex PCR; TCRdb's version includes in-frame clones alone and lacks a portion of them. The data contain fewer than 3 million clones, around 92% of them singletons. The TCR comes from a man between 18 and 29 years old in good health. Some clones in this sample may be carry-over from other donors' samples. The sequenced sample consisted of naive CD4+ T cells from PBMCs. The sample's subset: CD45RA+ positively selected.

CDR3 residues: CASSQDRLGVTDTQYF. The CDR3 DNA reads TGCGCCAGCAGCCAAGATCGTCTGGGGGTTACAGATACGCAGTATTTT. The chain links TRBV4-1 to TRBJ2-3; either TRBD1 or TRBD2 may supply D (5 bases each). The CDR3 covers 16 residues. Deletions cut 0 bases from V and 3 bases from J, with 13 bases between. Germline CDR1 is MGHRA and CDR2 is YSYEKL.